The 5 T cell receptor beta chains given below trace back to one sample, sequenced in a study of response to subunit inactivated influenza vaccine. TCRdb re-analysed the RT-PCR reads in MiXCR, keeping a single row per CDR3 protein. In the table there are roughly 700,000 distinct CDR3 sequences, about 15% of which are singletons. Source: PBMCs from blood, taken around two weeks before vaccination. All receptors derive from a man aged 45-60 years who received an inactivated influenza vaccine.

CDR3 sequence reads: CASSLTSLAGGYNEQFF. DNA of the CDR3: TGTGCCAGCAGCTTAACGTCCCTAGCGGGAGGGTACAATGAGCAGTTCTTC. J is TRBJ2-1 and V is TRBV7-3, with 12 bases aligning to TRBD2. The CDR3 has 17 residues. With V trimmed by 0 bases and J by 4 bases, 4 bases remained unmatched. Germline V gene lookup returns CDR1 SGHTA and CDR2 FQGTGA.

About this clonotype itself: A read error may be the cause here, since a much bigger clone is one base away. No conserved phenylalanine or tryptophan is present at the end of the CDR3, so a read error is the likely explanation. This sequence joins TRBV28 and TRBJ2-2, with a tentative D call TRBD2 (5 bases). The germline V gene has CDR1 MDHEN and CDR2 SYDVKM. Between the trimmed V and J ends, which lost 4 bases and 5 bases, there was a span of 8 bases. The CDR3 has 13 amino acids. CDR3 region: CASSSGLTGELFL. CDR3 nucleotides: TGTGCCAGCAGTTCCGGACTTACCGGGGAGCTGTTTCTT.

With regard to this clonotype: Mismatch with germline at one junction end may stem from a read error. The chain recombines TRBV6-5 with TRBJ2-3; D is unresolved. Per the germline V gene, CDR1 is MNHEY and CDR2 is SVGAGI. The CDR3 is made up of 15 amino acids. CDR3 in DNA: TGTGCCAGCAGTCACTCAATGTGGGCCACAGATACGCAGTATTTT. This translates into CASSHSMWATDTQYF.

Ten or more counts support this clonotype. The chain joins TRBV5-1 to TRBJ2-2; TRBD1 might be the D (6 bases). Germline-derived CDR1 and CDR2 are SGHRS and YFSETQ. Trimming stripped 4 bases from V and 4 bases from J, with 11 bases between. The CDR3 is made up of 14 amino acids. This chain's CDR3 is CASSRTELTGELFF. The CDR3 nucleotides are TGCGCCAGCAGCCGGACAGAACTCACCGGGGAGCTGTTTTTT.

In its sample, this clonotype was seen a few times. The CDR3 here is CSARSGSSYEQYF. The DNA for the CDR3 is TGCAGTGCTAGAAGCGGGAGCTCCTACGAGCAGTACTTC. V and J are TRBV20-1 and TRBJ2-7; the match to TRBD2 covers 8 bases. Trimming cost V 2 bases and J 0 bases; bases outside gene matches: 0. From germline, CDR1 is DFQATT and CDR2 SNEGSKA (reference sequence). The length of the CDR3 is 13 residues.